The clone carrying this T cell receptor beta chain occurred a few times. Its target is not known. The data are from a study of response to subunit inactivated influenza vaccine. The study's findings and limits: The authors put forward the suggestion that each seasonal influenza vaccination may bring in only a limited number of new T cells.

Trimming removed 1 base from V and 2 bases from J, with 12 bases in between. The length of the CDR3 is 15 residues. Germline CDR1 SGHRS, CDR2 YFSETQ. TCRdb itself ran the RT-PCR reads through MiXCR, one entry per CDR3 protein. The top ten clones hold about 1.9% of a sample with about 520,000 distinct CDR3 sequences, 25% of them seen once. The chain has TRBV5-1 and TRBJ1-2; D not resolved. This sample comprised CD4+ T cells sorted from PBMCs, obtained around 5 days after vaccination. This TCR was sampled from a man aged 50 to 60 who received an inactivated influenza vaccine. CDR3 residues: CASSLNSGRNYGYTF. In nucleotides, the CDR3 is TGCGCCAGCAGCTTGAATTCGGGCAGAAACTATGGCTACACCTTC.